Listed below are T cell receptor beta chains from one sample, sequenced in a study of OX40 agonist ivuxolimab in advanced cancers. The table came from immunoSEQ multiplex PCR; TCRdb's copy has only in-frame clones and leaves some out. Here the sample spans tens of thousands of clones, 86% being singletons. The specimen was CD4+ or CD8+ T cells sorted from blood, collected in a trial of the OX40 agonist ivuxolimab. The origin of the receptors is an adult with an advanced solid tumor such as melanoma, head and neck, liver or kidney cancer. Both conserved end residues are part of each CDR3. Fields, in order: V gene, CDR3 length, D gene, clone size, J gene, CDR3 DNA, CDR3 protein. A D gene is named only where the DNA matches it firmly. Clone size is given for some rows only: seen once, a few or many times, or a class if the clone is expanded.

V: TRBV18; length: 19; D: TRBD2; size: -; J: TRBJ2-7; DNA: TGTGCCAGCCTCCCGATCGGACGGGAGGAGCTCGTAGGCTCCTACGAGCAGTACTTC; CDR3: CASLPIGREELVGSYEQYF
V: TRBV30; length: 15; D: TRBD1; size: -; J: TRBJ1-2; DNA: TGTGCCTGGAGTTCTCCGACAGGGGCATACTATGGCTACACCTTC; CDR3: CAWSSPTGAYYGYTF
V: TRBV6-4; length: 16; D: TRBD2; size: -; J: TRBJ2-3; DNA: TGTGCCAGCAGTGGACTAGCGGGGTTAGGGACAGATACGCAGTATTTT; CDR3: CASSGLAGLGTDTQYF
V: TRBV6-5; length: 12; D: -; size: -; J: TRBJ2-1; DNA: TGTGCCAGCAGCCCGGGACTCAATGAGCAGTTCTTC; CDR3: CASSPGLNEQFF
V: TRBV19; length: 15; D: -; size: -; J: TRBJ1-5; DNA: TGTGCCAGTAGTATAGGAAGGGCCTTAGATCAGCCCCAGCATTTT; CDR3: CASSIGRALDQPQHF
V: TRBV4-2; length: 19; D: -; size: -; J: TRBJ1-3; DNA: TGTGCCAGCAGCCAAGAAGTCAGGGGCCGCCATATCTCTGGAAACACCATATATTTT; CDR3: CASSQEVRGRHISGNTIYF
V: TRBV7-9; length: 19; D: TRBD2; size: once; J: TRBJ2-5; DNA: TGTGCCAGCAGCTTTTTCCCTGGTCTAGCGGGTCTTTACCTTGAGACCCAGTACTTC; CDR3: CASSFFPGLAGLYLETQYF
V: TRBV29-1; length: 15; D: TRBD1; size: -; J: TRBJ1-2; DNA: TGCAGCGTTGAACAGACAGGGGGGCCTCTCTATGGCTACACCTTC; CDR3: CSVEQTGGPLYGYTF
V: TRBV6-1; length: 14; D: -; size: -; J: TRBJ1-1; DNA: TGTGCCAGCAGTACCAGGGTCAAGGGCACTGAAGCTTTCTTT; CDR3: CASSTRVKGTEAFF
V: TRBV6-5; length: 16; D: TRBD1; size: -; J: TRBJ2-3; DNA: TGTGCCAGCAGTTACCCTTCGGGACAGGGCACAGATACGCAGTATTTT; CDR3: CASSYPSGQGTDTQYF
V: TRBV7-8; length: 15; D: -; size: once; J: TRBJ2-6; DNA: TGTGCCAGCAGTTTCCCTCTGTCTGGGGCCAACGTCCTGACTTTC; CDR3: CASSFPLSGANVLTF
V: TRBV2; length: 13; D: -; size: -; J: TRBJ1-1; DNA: TGTGCCAGCAGTGGGGGCGCCGGGACTGAAGCTTTCTTT; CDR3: CASSGGAGTEAFF
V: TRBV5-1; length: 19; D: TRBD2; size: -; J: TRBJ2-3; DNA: TGCGCCAGCCGCCGAAGGACTAGCGGGGGACTTTCTAGCACAGATACGCAGTATTTT; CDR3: CASRRRTSGGLSSTDTQYF
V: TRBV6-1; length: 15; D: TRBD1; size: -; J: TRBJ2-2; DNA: TGTGCCAGCAGTTGGGACAGGGGAAGGACCGGGGAGCTGTTTTTT; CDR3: CASSWDRGRTGELFF
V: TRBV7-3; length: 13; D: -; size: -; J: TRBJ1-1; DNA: TGTGCCAGCAGCCGTTTCCAGCTCACTGAAGCTTTCTTT; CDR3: CASSRFQLTEAFF
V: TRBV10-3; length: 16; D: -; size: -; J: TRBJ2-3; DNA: TGTGCCATCAGTGAGGCTTTACCCCCAAACACAGATACGCAGTATTTT; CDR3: CAISEALPPNTDTQYF
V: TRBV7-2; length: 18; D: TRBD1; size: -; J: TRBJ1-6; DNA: TGTGCCAGCAGCTTAGACCAGGGGGGCAGCTCCTATAATTCACCCCTCCACTTT; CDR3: CASSLDQGGSSYNSPLHF
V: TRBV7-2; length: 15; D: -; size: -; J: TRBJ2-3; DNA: TGTGCCAGCAGCTTACGACCCTCTAGCACAGATACGCAGTATTTT; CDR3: CASSLRPSSTDTQYF
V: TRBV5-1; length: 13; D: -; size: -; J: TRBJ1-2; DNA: TGCGCCAGCAGCTTGGGAGGGGACTATGGCTACACCTTC; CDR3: CASSLGGDYGYTF
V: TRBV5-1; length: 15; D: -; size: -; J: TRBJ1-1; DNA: TGCGCCAGCAGCTTGGCCGCGGGGGTGGTCACTGAAGCTTTCTTT; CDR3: CASSLAAGVVTEAFF
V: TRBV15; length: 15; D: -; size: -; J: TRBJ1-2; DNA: TGTGCCACCAGCAGAGCCCCAGTGGCTACGGGGGGCTACACCTTC; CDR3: CATSRAPVATGGYTF
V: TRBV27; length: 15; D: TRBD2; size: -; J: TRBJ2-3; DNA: TGTGCCAGCAGTGTAGCGGGAGGTAGCCCAGATACGCAGTATTTT; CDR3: CASSVAGGSPDTQYF
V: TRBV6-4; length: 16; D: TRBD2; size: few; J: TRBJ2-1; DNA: TGTGCCAGCAGTGACTCACTAGCGGGCTCCTACAATGAGCAGTTCTTC; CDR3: CASSDSLAGSYNEQFF
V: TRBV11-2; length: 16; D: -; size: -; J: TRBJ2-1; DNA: TGTGCCAGCAGCTTAAACGTGGGTCCCTCCTACAATGAGCAGTTCTTC; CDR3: CASSLNVGPSYNEQFF
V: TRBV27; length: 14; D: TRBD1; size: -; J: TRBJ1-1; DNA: TGTGCCAGCAGACCTGGACAGGGAGAAACTGAAGCTTTCTTT; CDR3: CASRPGQGETEAFF
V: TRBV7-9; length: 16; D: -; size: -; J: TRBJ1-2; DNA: TGTGCCAGCAGCTTAAGGTCAGGGTTTTTGATCTATGGCTACACCTTC; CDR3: CASSLRSGFLIYGYTF
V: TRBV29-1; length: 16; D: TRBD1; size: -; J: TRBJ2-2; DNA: TGCAGCGTTGAAGGGCAGGGGGCTGGGAACACCGGGGAGCTGTTTTTT; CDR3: CSVEGQGAGNTGELFF
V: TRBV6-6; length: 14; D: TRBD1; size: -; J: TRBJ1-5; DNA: TGTGCCAGCAGTGGGAGACAGGGCCATCAGCCCCAGCATTTT; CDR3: CASSGRQGHQPQHF
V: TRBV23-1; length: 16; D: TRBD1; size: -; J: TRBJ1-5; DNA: TGCGCCAGCACAGCCTTAGTGGACAGGCTTTACTGGCCCCAGCATTTT; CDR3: CASTALVDRLYWPQHF
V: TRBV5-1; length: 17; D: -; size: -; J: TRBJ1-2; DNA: TGCGCCAGCAGCTCCCGGACAGCTTCCTTCGCCCGCCATGGCTACACCTTC; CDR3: CASSSRTASFARHGYTF
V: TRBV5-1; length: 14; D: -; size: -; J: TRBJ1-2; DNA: TGCGCCAGCAGCTTGGCCGGGGCAGTCTATGGCTACACCTTC; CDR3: CASSLAGAVYGYTF
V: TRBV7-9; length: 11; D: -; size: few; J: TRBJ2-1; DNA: TGTGCCAGCAGCTTAGGCCTAGGGGAGTTCTTC; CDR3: CASSLGLGEFF
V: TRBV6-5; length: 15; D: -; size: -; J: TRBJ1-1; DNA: TGTGCCAGCAGCTATCCCGGGCGCGGGAACACTGAAGCTTTCTTT; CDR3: CASSYPGRGNTEAFF
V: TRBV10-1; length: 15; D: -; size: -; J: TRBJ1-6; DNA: TGCGCCAGCAGTGAGTCGCGGGGGCACGGTTCACCCCTCCACTTT; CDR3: CASSESRGHGSPLHF